This T cell receptor beta chain was sequenced in a study of cytomegalovirus exposure and HLA in healthy donors. Study-level background: There were fewer than 130 million unique TCR beta sequences, drawn from approximately 180 million T cells, in an earlier analysis.

With 60 Vbeta and 13 Jbeta primers, the PCR was carried out. TCRdb's table, derived via immunoSEQ multiplex PCR, lists solely in-frame clones and lacks some. The data show 150,000 to 200,000 clones, just under 80% seen once. This clone was observed a handful of times. Antigen specificity is unknown. Distinct nucleotide sequences in the sample also encode this CDR3. Overall study findings and caveats: Generally TCR sequences proved uncommon, though certain public TCRs appeared in numerous donors. Being productive about 87% or about 30% of the time was typical of most TCR beta V segments in an earlier analysis. The authors judged a highly shared variant cluster likely a sequencing artifact.

Per the germline V gene, CDR1 is MDHEN and CDR2 is SYDVKM. Losses at the gene ends were 8 bases for V and 1 base for J; bases not matched to a gene: 9. This CDR3 has 15 residues. The origin of this receptor is a woman in her twenties or thirties in good health and CMV-seropositive. The V and J genes are TRBV28 and TRBJ2-7, with 9 bases identical to TRBD1. Sequenced input: PBMCs. The CDR3 region is CASQPGDRESYEQYF. The CDR3 coding sequence is TGTGCCAGCCAACCAGGGGACAGGGAGTCCTACGAGCAGTACTTC.